This passage covers 27 T cell receptor beta chains from one sample sequenced in a study of early T cells in non-severe SARS-CoV-2 infection. TCRdb re-analysed the 5' RACE reads in MiXCR, keeping a single row per CDR3 protein. The sample has approximately 74,000 distinct CDR3 sequences, about 14% seen once; the top ten hold approximately 10%. What was sequenced was whole blood. These receptors all stem from an adult who was a healthcare worker with PCR-confirmed SARS-CoV-2 infection or an uninfected control (not recorded which).

The chain combines TRBV6-1 with TRBJ2-3; possibly TRBD2 for D (6 bases). CDR1 is MNHNS, CDR2 SASEGT, per germline. This CDR3 spans 15 amino acids. V shed 6 bases and J shed 4 bases, with 17 bases lying between them. DNA of the CDR3: TGTGCCAGCAGACTAGACATACAGCGGGCAGATACGCAGTATTTT. Encoded protein: CASRLDIQRADTQYF.

The chain has TRBV6-5 and TRBJ1-1; 9 bases line up with TRBD1. This CDR3 is built from 14 residues. V lost 6 bases and J lost 1; bases outside the gene matches: 3. Germline lookup yields CDR1 MNHEY and CDR2 SVGAGI. This chain's CDR3 is CASRGQGWNTEAFF. The CDR3 DNA reads TGTGCCAGCAGAGGACAGGGGTGGAACACTGAAGCTTTCTTT.

The chain couples TRBV4-2 to TRBJ2-7; 7 nucleotides match TRBD2. J lost 0 bases, V lost 0 bases, and 2 bases had no gene match. The germline V gene has CDR1 LGHNA and CDR2 YNFKEQ. The CDR3 length is 15 residues. The CDR3 bases are TGTGCCAGCAGCCAAGACGCTAGCGGCTCCTACGAGCAGTACTTC. Its translation is CASSQDASGSYEQYF.

In this sample, this clonotype turned up many times. The genes are TRBV7-2 and TRBJ2-4; no firm D call. The V end lost 1 base, the J end lost 0 bases, and 13 bases lay between the germline ends. The CDR3 consists of 17 residues. CDR1 and CDR2 from the germline V gene are SGHTA and FQGNSA. CDR3 bases: TGTGCCAGCAGCTTAGACCGGGCCCAAGGAGCCAAAAACATTCAGTACTTC. Translation: CASSLDRAQGAKNIQYF. Together with reference TRBV7-2 and TRBJ2-4, the CDR3 gives the full variable domain: GAGVSQSPSNKVTEKGKDVELRCDPISGHTALYWYRQSLGQGLEFLIYFQGNSAPDKSGLPSDRFSAERTGGSVSTLTIQRTQQEDSAVYLCASSLDRAQGAKNIQYFGAGTRLSVL.

This clonotype was seen a handful of times. The chain couples TRBV20-1 to TRBJ2-1; D call uncertain. V lost 3 bases and J lost 6, with 18 bases in between. From germline, CDR1 is DFQATT and CDR2 SNEGSKA (reference sequence). The CDR3 is made up of 15 amino acids. The CDR3 here is CSASLGNVLSNEQFF. The CDR3 DNA sequence: TGCAGTGCTAGTTTGGGGAACGTTCTGTCCAATGAGCAGTTCTTC.

This chain connects TRBV7-3 to TRBJ1-1; no reliable D call. The CDR3 is 13 residues long. From germline, CDR1 is SGHTA and CDR2 FQGTGA. V lost 2 bases, J lost 1 base, and 5 bases lay in between. CDR3 in amino acids: CASSLGWNTEAFF. The CDR3 bases are TGTGCCAGCAGCTTAGGGTGGAACACTGAAGCTTTCTTT.

This clonotype was recorded at least ten times. The chain recombines TRBV20-1 with TRBJ1-2; D possibly corresponds to TRBD1 (5 bases). V shed 1 base and J shed 8 bases, with 14 bases lying between them. The V gene's germline CDR1 is DFQATT and CDR2 SNEGSKA (reference sequence). This CDR3 contains 13 residues. The CDR3 loop is CSARGGAGLGYTF. Here the CDR3 DNA reads TGCAGTGCTAGAGGCGGGGCAGGGCTAGGCTACACCTTC.

V is TRBV7-2 and J is TRBJ2-1; tentative D call: TRBD2 (6 bases). V was shortened by 5 bases and J by 9 bases, with 11 bases between the two germline ends. Germline V CDR1 and CDR2: SGHTA, FQGNSA. This CDR3 has 12 residues. The CDR3 nucleotides are TGTGCCAGCAGCGCGGGACTTCTTGAGCAGTTCTTC. Translating it yields CASSAGLLEQFF.

The V call is TRBV7-2, the J call TRBJ2-7, with D unresolved. The length of the CDR3 is 13 residues. Germline-derived CDR1 and CDR2 are SGHTA and FQGNSA. The V end lost 1 base, the J end lost 3 bases, and 7 bases lay between the germline ends. This chain's CDR3 is CASSLGPFYEQYF. CDR3 coding DNA: TGTGCCAGCAGCTTAGGACCGTTCTACGAGCAGTACTTC.

At least ten counts were recorded for this clonotype. This chain uses TRBV6-2 or TRBV6-3 with TRBJ2-7; no firm D call. Trimming cost V 0 bases and J 4 bases, with 4 bases left between them. This CDR3 is 12 amino acids long. CDR1 is MNHEY and CDR2 is SVGEGT in the germline V gene. The CDR3 DNA follows: TGTGCCAGCAGTTACTCCGTATACGAGCAGTACTTC. It codes for CASSYSVYEQYF.

This clonotype was seen at least ten times. The CDR3 spells CASGLGGGAGYEQFF. The CDR3 DNA reads as TGTGCTAGTGGTTTGGGGGGAGGGGCTGGTTATGAGCAGTTCTTC. This chain links TRBV12-5 with TRBJ2-1, with 7 nucleotides matching TRBD2. The CDR3 totals 15 residues. From germline, CDR1 is LGHNT and CDR2 FRNRAP. The ends lost 1 base at V and 8 bases at J; junction bases unmatched: 8.

This clonotype was picked up many times. The chain couples TRBV20-1 to TRBJ1-2; D not certain. V lost 6 bases to trimming and J lost 3 bases, with 17 bases between them. The CDR3 extends over 14 amino acids. Germline V gene lookup returns CDR1 DFQATT and CDR2 SNEGSKA (reference sequence). As DNA, the CDR3 is TGCAGTGCAAATTCTGGCCTACGGGACTATGGCTACACCTTC. Its translation is CSANSGLRDYGYTF.

The chain uses TRBV29-1 and TRBJ1-1; D remains unclear. V shed 4 bases and J shed 1 base, with 7 bases lying between them. This CDR3 comprises 12 residues. Germline CDR1 reads SQVTM; CDR2 reads ANQGSEA. CDR3 in DNA: TGCAGCGTTGTTGTCTCGAACACTGAAGCTTTCTTT. Protein product: CSVVVSNTEAFF.

This clonotype was seen only a few times. The chain joins TRBV7-6 to TRBJ2-7, with D unresolved. Per germline, CDR1 SGHVS and CDR2 FNYEAQ. Trimming pared 2 bases from V and 2 bases from J, leaving 7 bases between. The CDR3 runs to 13 residues. The CDR3 sequence: CASSLRAAYEQYF. The CDR3 nucleotides are TGTGCCAGCAGCTTAAGGGCCGCCTACGAGCAGTACTTC.

V gene TRBV7-9 combines with J gene TRBJ1-1; unclear D gene. Trimming cost V 7 bases and J 0 bases, with 6 bases left between them. The germline gives CDR1 SEHNR, CDR2 FQNEAQ (reference sequence). The CDR3 totals 12 residues. The CDR3 sequence is CASILLNTEAFF. The DNA of the CDR3 is TGTGCCAGCATCCTCTTGAACACTGAAGCTTTCTTT. The full variable domain, its missing parts supplied by reference TRBV7-9 and TRBJ1-1, is DTGVSQNPRHKITKRGQNVTFRCDPISEHNRLYWYRQTLGQGPEFLTYFQNEAQLEKSRLLSDRFSAERPKGSFSTLEIQRTEQGDSAMYLCASILLNTEAFFGQGTRLTVV.

The chain couples TRBV7-8 to TRBJ2-5; TRBD1 matches at 9 bases. V lost 5 bases and J lost 7; bases outside the gene matches: 8. Germline CDR1 reads SGHVS; CDR2 reads FQNEAQ. CDR3 length equals 14 residues. The CDR3 nucleotides read TGTGCCAGCAGCCTCCAACAGGGGGCTGGGACCCAGTACTTC. Amino acids: CASSLQQGAGTQYF.

V and J are TRBV6-2 or TRBV6-3 and TRBJ2-2; D might be TRBD1 (6 bases). Trimming shortened V by 3 bases and J by 0 bases, and 17 bases separated the two germline ends. The CDR3 runs 18 residues. Germline lookup yields CDR1 MNHEY and CDR2 SVGEGT. In nucleotides, the CDR3 is TGTGCCAGCAGTTATCCCCCAGGGGCTCCGACGAACACCGGGGAGCTGTTTTTT. Its protein is CASSYPPGAPTNTGELFF.

The rearrangement joins TRBV3-1 to TRBJ2-7, with D possibly called TRBD1 or TRBD2 (5 bases each). V lost 4 bases and J lost 5, with 18 bases in between. The CDR3 length is 15 residues. Looked up from germline, CDR1 is LGHDT and CDR2 is YNNKEL (reference sequence). The CDR3 spells CASSPEPGTWNEQYF. The CDR3 nucleotides read TGTGCCAGCAGCCCCGAGCCGGGGACCTGGAACGAGCAGTACTTC.

The chain links TRBV12-3 or TRBV12-4 to TRBJ1-1; 7 bases match TRBD1. The CDR3 totals 14 residues. V lost 6 bases to trimming and J lost 1 base; unmatched junction nucleotides: 5. The CDR3 region has the DNA TGTGCCAGCAGGCCCAGGACAGGGAACACTGAAGCTTTCTTT. Translated: CASRPRTGNTEAFF.

This clonotype was detected many times. CDR3 protein: CASSYSTSGQGPSGYTF. For the CDR3, the DNA is TGTGCCAGCAGTTACTCCACTTCAGGACAGGGTCCCTCTGGCTACACCTTC. The rearrangement uses TRBV6-5 and TRBJ1-2; 8 bases are shared with TRBD1. Unmatched junction bases numbered 13, after V lost 0 bases and J lost 7 bases. The CDR3 spans 17 residues. CDR1 is MNHEY, CDR2 SVGAGI, per germline.

The chain is built from TRBV6-2 or TRBV6-3 and TRBJ2-5; possibly TRBD1 for D (5 bases). The CDR3 extends over 14 amino acids. CDR1 MNHEY and CDR2 SVGEGT come from the germline V gene. V was trimmed by 3 bases and J by 4 bases, leaving 12 bases between them. This CDR3 reads CASSYGALAETQYF. For the CDR3, the DNA is TGTGCCAGCAGTTATGGGGCCCTCGCAGAGACCCAGTACTTC.

V and J are TRBV5-1 and TRBJ1-1; no definite D call. Germline V CDR1 and CDR2: SGHRS, YFSETQ. V lost 0 bases to trimming and J lost 1 base, with 10 bases between them. The CDR3 contains 15 residues. CDR3 region: CASSLAGSENTEAFF. The CDR3, as DNA: TGCGCCAGCAGCTTGGCCGGGTCTGAGAACACTGAAGCTTTCTTT.

This clonotype was seen a few times. CDR3 sequence (DNA): TGTGCCAGCAGCGTGGGACAGCTCGCTGGAAACACCATATATTTT. Translating it yields CASSVGQLAGNTIYF. This chain links TRBV9 with TRBJ1-3; 7 bases agree with TRBD1. This CDR3 is 15 amino acids long. Germline V gene data show CDR1 as SGDLS and CDR2 as YYNGEE. Unmatched junction bases numbered 4, after V lost 2 bases and J lost 2 bases. Combining the CDR3 with reference TRBV9 and TRBJ1-3 gives the whole variable domain DSGVTQTPKHLITATGQRVTLRCSPRSGDLSVYWYQQSLDQGLQFLIQYYNGEERAKGNILERFSAQQFPDLHSELNLSSLELGDSALYFCASSVGQLAGNTIYFGEGSWLTVV.

This clonotype was found a few times. The chain joins TRBV18 to TRBJ2-7; D gene unclear. CDR1 KGHSH and CDR2 LQKENI come from the germline V gene. The CDR3 has 13 residues. V was trimmed by 5 bases and J by 3 bases, leaving 11 bases between them. CDR3 loop: CASSSKEFYEQYF. In DNA, the CDR3 is TGTGCCAGCTCATCCAAAGAATTCTACGAGCAGTACTTC.

The chain couples TRBV20-1 to TRBJ2-3; D tentatively fits TRBD1 or TRBD2 (5 bases each). CDR1 is DFQATT and CDR2 is SNEGSKA in the germline V gene (reference sequence). V shed 5 bases and J shed 5 bases, with 20 bases lying between them. This CDR3 spans 15 amino acids. The CDR3 nucleotides read TGCAGTGCTGACAAGGGACCCGCCGGCGGAGATACGCAGTATTTT. This sequence encodes CSADKGPAGGDTQYF.

In this sample, this clonotype turned up many times. The chain recombines TRBV15 with TRBJ1-3, with D possibly TRBD1 on 6 matching bases. Germline assignment: CDR1 LNHNV and CDR2 YYDKDF (reference sequence). The CDR3 has 15 residues. V was clipped by 5 bases and J by 0 bases, with 11 bases between them. In DNA form, the CDR3 reads TGTGCCACCAGCCGGACAGCCTTCTCTGGAAACACCATATATTTT. This translates into CATSRTAFSGNTIYF.

Within the sample, this clonotype is medium-sized. The chain couples TRBV29-1 to TRBJ2-1; 8 bases align to TRBD2. CDR3 size: 14 residues. V lost 7 bases and J lost 4; bases outside the gene matches: 9. Per germline, CDR1 SQVTM and CDR2 ANQGSEA. The CDR3 sequence: CSASTGGQYNEQFF. As DNA, the CDR3 is TGCAGCGCAAGCACGGGGGGGCAATACAATGAGCAGTTCTTC.